The clone carrying this T cell receptor (beta chain) appeared once. Its cognate antigen is unknown. This specimen belongs to a study of T cell responses to AZD1222 COVID-19 vaccine. Second-dose recipients at about 4 or about 12 weeks were treated as one pooled group. The length of the CDR3 is 14 residues. Germline V lookup: CDR1 SGHRS, CDR2 YFSETQ. Trimming removed 0 bases at V and 7 bases at J, with 8 bases between. General observations from the study: Sampled repertoires all dated from after the peak T cell response. Donor demographics were predominantly white British with a female majority; clonal diversity may be underestimated. As reported, nearly half of all spike-specific TCRs target variant regions that are unmutated.

Sequencing was performed with immunoSEQ multiplex PCR; in TCRdb, only in-frame clones are kept and a portion is missing. The sample lists about 19,000 clones, 81% occurring once. The sequences come from peripheral blood, collected 28 days after the second AZD1222 dose. This TCR was sampled from an adult who received the AZD1222 COVID-19 vaccine. The chain recombines TRBV5-1 with TRBJ1-6; D perhaps matches TRBD1 (5 bases). CDR3 in DNA: TGCGCCAGCAGCTTGGGACAGCAAAATTCACCCCTCCACTTT. Its protein product is CASSLGQQNSPLHF.